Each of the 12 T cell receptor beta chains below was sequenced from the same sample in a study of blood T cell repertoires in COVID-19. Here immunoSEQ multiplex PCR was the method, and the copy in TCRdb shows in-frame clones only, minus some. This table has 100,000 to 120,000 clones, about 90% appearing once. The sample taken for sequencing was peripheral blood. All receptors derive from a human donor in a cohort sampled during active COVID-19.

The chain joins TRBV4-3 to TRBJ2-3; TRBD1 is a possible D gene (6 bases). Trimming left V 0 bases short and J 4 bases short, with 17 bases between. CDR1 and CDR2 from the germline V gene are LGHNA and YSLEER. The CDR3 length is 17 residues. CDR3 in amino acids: CASSQDAGAGGADTQYF. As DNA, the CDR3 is TGCGCCAGCAGCCAAGATGCCGGTGCTGGGGGCGCAGATACGCAGTATTTT.

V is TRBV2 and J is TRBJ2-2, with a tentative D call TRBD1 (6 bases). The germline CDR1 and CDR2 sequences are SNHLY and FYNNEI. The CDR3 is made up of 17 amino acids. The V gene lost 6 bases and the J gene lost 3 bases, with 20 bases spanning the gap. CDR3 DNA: TGTGCCAGCAGCCAATACCCAGGGGAGAGGTACACCGGGGAGCTGTTTTTT. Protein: CASSQYPGERYTGELFF. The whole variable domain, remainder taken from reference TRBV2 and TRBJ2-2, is EPEVTQTPSHQVTQMGQEVILRCVPISNHLYFYWYRQILGQKVEFLVSFYNNEISEKSEIFDDQFSVERPDGSNFTLKIRSTKLEDSAMYFCASSQYPGERYTGELFFGEGSRLTVL.

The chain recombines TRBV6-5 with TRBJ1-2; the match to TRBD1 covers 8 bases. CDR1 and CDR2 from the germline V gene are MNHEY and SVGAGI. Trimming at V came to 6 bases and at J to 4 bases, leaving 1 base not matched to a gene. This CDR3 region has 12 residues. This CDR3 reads CASRQGVYGYTF. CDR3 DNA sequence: TGTGCCAGCAGACAGGGGGTCTATGGCTACACCTTC.

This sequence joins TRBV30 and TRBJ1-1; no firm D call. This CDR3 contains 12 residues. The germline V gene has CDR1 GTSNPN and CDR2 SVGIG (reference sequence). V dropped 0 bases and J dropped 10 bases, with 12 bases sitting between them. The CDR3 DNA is TGTGCCTGGAGTGTTGTCGGGAATCGAGCTTTCTTT. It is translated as CAWSVVGNRAFF.

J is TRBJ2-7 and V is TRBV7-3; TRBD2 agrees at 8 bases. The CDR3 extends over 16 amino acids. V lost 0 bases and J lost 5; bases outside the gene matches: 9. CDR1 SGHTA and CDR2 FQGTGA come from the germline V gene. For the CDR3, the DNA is TGTGCCAGCAGCTTAACGGGCGCTAGCGGGCTCCACGAGCAGTACTTC. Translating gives CASSLTGASGLHEQYF. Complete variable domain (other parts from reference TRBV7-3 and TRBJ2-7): GAGVSQTPSNKVTEKGKYVELRCDPISGHTALYWYRQSLGQGPEFLIYFQGTGAADDSGLPNDRFFAVRPEGSVSTLKIQRTERGDSAVYLCASSLTGASGLHEQYFGPGTRLTVT.

This CDR3 is CAISAGRDTDTQYF. The CDR3 DNA follows: TGTGCCATCAGTGCGGGCAGGGACACAGATACGCAGTATTTT. The V call is TRBV10-3, the J call TRBJ2-3, with a possible D match to TRBD1 (5 bases). Germline loops: CDR1 ENHRY, CDR2 SYGVKD. The germline V and J ends were trimmed by 4 bases and 2 bases, with 10 bases remaining between them. The CDR3 is made up of 14 amino acids.

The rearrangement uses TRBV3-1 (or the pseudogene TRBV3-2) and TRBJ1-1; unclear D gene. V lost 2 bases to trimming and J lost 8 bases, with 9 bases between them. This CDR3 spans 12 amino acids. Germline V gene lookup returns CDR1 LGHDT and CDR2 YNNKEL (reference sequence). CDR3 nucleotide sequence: TGTGCCAGCAGCCAAAGGGAGGGAGAAGCTTTCTTT. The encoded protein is CASSQREGEAFF.

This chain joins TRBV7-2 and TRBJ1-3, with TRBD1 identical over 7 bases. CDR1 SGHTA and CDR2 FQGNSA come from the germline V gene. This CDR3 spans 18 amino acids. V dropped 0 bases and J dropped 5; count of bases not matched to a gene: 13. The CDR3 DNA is TGTGCCAGCAGCTTAGCAGGTGGGGGACAGCTTGAAAGAAACACCATATATTTT. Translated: CASSLAGGGQLERNTIYF.

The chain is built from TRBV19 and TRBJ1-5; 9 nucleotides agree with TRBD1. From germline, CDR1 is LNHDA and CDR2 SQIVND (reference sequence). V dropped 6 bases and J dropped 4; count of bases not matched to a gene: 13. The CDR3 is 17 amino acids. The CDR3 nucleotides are TGTGCCAGTAGGACCTTAAAGGGGGACAGGGCAAATCAGCCCCAGCATTTT. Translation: CASRTLKGDRANQPQHF.

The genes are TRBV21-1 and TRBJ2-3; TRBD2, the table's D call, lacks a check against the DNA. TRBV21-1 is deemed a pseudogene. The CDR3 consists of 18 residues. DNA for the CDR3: TGTGCCAGCAGCAAAGCGAGGCTAGCGGTTCGGGAACCAGATACGCAGTATTTT. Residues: CASSKARLAVREPDTQYF.

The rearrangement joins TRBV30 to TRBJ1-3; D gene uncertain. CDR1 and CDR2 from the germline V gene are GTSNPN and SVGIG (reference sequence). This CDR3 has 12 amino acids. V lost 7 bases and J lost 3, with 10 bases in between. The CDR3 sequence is CAFRQHGNTIYF. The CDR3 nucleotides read TGTGCCTTCAGACAACATGGAAACACCATATATTTT.

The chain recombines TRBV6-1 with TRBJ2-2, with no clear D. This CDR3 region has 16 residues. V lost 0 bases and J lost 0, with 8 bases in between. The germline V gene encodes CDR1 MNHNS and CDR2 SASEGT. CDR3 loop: CASSEAWQSNTGELFF. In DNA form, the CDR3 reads TGTGCCAGCAGTGAAGCGTGGCAGTCGAACACCGGGGAGCTGTTTTTT.